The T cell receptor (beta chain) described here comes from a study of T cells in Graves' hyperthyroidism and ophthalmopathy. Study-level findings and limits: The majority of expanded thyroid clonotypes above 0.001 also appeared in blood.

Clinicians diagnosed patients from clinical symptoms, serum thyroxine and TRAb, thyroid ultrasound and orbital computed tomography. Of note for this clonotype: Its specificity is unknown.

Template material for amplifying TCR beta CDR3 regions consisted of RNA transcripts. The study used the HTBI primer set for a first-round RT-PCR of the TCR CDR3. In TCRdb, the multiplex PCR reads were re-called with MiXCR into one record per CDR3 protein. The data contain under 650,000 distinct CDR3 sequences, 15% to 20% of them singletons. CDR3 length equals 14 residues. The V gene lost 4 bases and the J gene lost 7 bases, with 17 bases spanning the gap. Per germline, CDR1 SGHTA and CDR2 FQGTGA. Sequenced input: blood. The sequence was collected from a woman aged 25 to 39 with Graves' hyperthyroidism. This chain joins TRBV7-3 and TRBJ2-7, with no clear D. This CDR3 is CASSSSAEPGEQYF. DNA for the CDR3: TGTGCCAGCAGCTCATCAGCCGAGCCCGGGGAGCAGTACTTC.